This paragraph covers one TCR beta chain sequence. CDR1 and CDR2 from the germline V gene are MNHNY and SVGAGI (reference sequence). Deletions cut 5 bases from V and 0 bases from J, with 14 bases between. The CDR3 sequence is 15 residues long. These data are taken from a study of graft-versus-host responses after intestinal transplantation. Study information: Transplants were multivisceral, liver-intestinal, or isolated intestinal. Points from the study as a whole: Ileal or blood samples showed some GvH clones first, and such clones were also found in recipient marrow.

Data came from immunoSEQ multiplex PCR; TCRdb stores just in-frame clones and leaves some out. The table has over 4,500 clones, around 33% seen once. Plating of about 200,000 CFSE-labeled responder cells was done together with about 200,000 irradiated, violet-dye-labeled stimulator cells. The chain has TRBV6-6 and TRBJ2-7; D is perhaps TRBD1 (6 bases). The sequence came from a human patient who received an intestinal transplant. The material sequenced was alloreactive CD8+ T cells from a mixed lymphocyte reaction culture, taken before intestinal transplant. As for subset: CFSE-low proliferating T cells sorted from roughly six-day pre-transplant mixed lymphocyte reaction (GvH or HvG direction). Here the CDR3 DNA reads TGTGCCAGCAGTACCCAACAGGGCCCCTCCTACGAGCAGTACTTC. This gives the protein CASSTQQGPSYEQYF.